One and the same sample provided the 15 T cell receptor beta chains below, sequenced in a study of T-cell reconstitution after alpha-beta-depleted transplantation in children (dated by TCRdb to about 2016). The receptor library was made with PCR. These reads were obtained on an Illumina HiSeq 2500. TCR library preparation used molecular barcoding, with unique molecular identifiers applied to normalize quantification of the TCRbeta repertoire. Through fastp at Q25 and MiXCR, TCRdb rebuilt clones from the public reads, retaining in-frame beta chains. For every CDR3 protein sequence, its rows merge into one entry that carries the most common genes and DNA. The sample table records around 71,000 distinct CDR3 sequences; approximately 7.4% of these occur just once. 2% to 3% of the sample comes from the top ten. The specimen was PBMCs from the stem cell graft donor, collected from the stem cell graft. Source of these receptors: a human donor who donated a stem cell graft to a child with acute lymphoblastic leukemia.

This clonotype was seen at least ten times. The rearrangement links TRBV15 to TRBJ2-3, with D perhaps matching TRBD2 (5 bases). The V and J ends lost 0 bases and 1 base respectively, with 11 bases between them. The CDR3 sequence is 16 residues long. Per germline, CDR1 LNHNV and CDR2 YYDKDF (reference sequence). CDR3 nucleotides: TGTGCCACCAGCAGAGATATTGGGAGAGGCACAGATACGCAGTATTTT. It specifies CATSRDIGRGTDTQYF. Supplemented by reference TRBV15 and TRBJ2-3, the full variable domain reads DAMVIQNPRYQVTQFGKPVTLSCSQTLNHNVMYWYQQKSSQAPKLLFHYYDKDFNNEADTPDNFQSRRPNTSFCFLDIRSPGLGDTAMYLCATSRDIGRGTDTQYFGPGTRLTVL.

This clonotype was recorded at least ten times. The V and J genes are TRBV5-1 and TRBJ2-7; D is ambiguous. The germline gives CDR1 SGHRS, CDR2 YFSETQ. The CDR3 loop spans 13 amino acids. Deletions cut 0 bases from V and 1 base from J, with 5 bases between. In nucleotides, the CDR3 is TGCGCCAGCAGCTTGGAAGTTTCCTACGAGCAGTACTTC. Translating gives CASSLEVSYEQYF.

This clonotype was recorded many times. The chain uses TRBV5-1 and TRBJ1-4; D is unclear. Germline lookup yields CDR1 SGHRS and CDR2 YFSETQ. V was clipped by 2 bases and J by 4 bases, with 6 bases between them. This CDR3 spans 13 amino acids. The CDR3 DNA sequence: TGCGCCAGCAGCTTTGGAGATAATGAAAAACTGTTTTTT. Translating gives CASSFGDNEKLFF.

The CDR3 DNA reads as TGTGCCAGCAGCCCCGCACGGTTATCTGGAGATACGCAGTATTTT. Translated: CASSPARLSGDTQYF. The V gene is TRBV25-1, the J gene TRBJ2-3; D gene unclear. Between the trimmed V and J ends, which lost 6 bases and 5 bases, there was a span of 18 bases. The CDR3 totals 15 residues. Germline-derived CDR1 and CDR2 are MGHDK and SYGVNS.

This clonotype was recorded at least ten times. CDR3 residues: CSVRDGSYEQYF. CDR3 nucleotide sequence: TGCAGCGTCCGGGACGGATCCTACGAGCAGTACTTC. The V and J genes are TRBV29-1 and TRBJ2-7, with D possibly being TRBD1 or TRBD2 (5 bases each). Trimming cost V 6 bases and J 1 base, with 10 bases left between them. CDR1 is SQVTM, CDR2 ANQGSEA, per germline. The CDR3 extends over 12 amino acids.

This clonotype has a count of ten or more. V gene TRBV6-2 or TRBV6-3 combines with J gene TRBJ1-1, with TRBD1 as a possible D gene (6 bases). Germline V gene sequence: CDR1 MNHEY, CDR2 SVGEGT. This CDR3 region has 12 residues. The V end was cut by 7 bases, the J end by 5 bases, with 11 bases between. CDR3 sequence: CASTVQGTEAFF. The DNA of the CDR3 is TGTGCCAGCACCGTACAGGGAACTGAAGCTTTCTTT.

This clonotype was counted ten times or more. The rearrangement uses TRBV3-1 and TRBJ2-1; the match to TRBD2 covers 15 bases. Trimming removed 0 bases from V and 8 bases from J; junction bases left unmatched: 5. Germline CDR1 is LGHDT and CDR2 is YNNKEL (reference sequence). The CDR3 consists of 17 residues. CDR3 region: CASSQDGLAGGFYEQFF. The DNA for the CDR3 is TGTGCCAGCAGCCAAGATGGACTAGCGGGAGGGTTTTATGAGCAGTTCTTC.

The chain employs TRBV23-1 and TRBJ2-2; D gene ambiguous. TRBV23-1 is identified as an open reading frame with a role that is uncertain. The CDR3 contains 17 residues. V lost 7 bases and J 1 base, leaving 19 bases between the germline ends. The CDR3 sequence is CASTNPSGRRNTGELFF. As DNA, the CDR3 is TGCGCCAGCACCAACCCCTCGGGCAGGAGGAACACCGGGGAGCTGTTTTTT.

This clonotype was seen many times. The genes are TRBV4-2 and TRBJ2-5; TRBD1 aligns across 7 bases. V shed 4 bases and J 2 bases; nucleotides not matched to a gene: 4. CDR1 and CDR2 from the germline V gene are LGHNA and YNFKEQ. CDR3 size: 14 residues. CDR3 sequence: CASSLRDSQETQYF. The CDR3 DNA sequence: TGTGCCAGCAGCCTCCGGGACAGTCAAGAGACCCAGTACTTC.

This clonotype was seen ten or more times. J is TRBJ2-1 and V is TRBV9; 10 bases align to TRBD2. Germline assignment: CDR1 SGDLS and CDR2 YYNGEE. This CDR3 has 15 residues. V gave up 3 bases and J gave up 1 base; unmatched junction bases: 1. CDR3 nucleotides: TGTGCCAGCAGCGCTAGCGGGAGTTCCTACAATGAGCAGTTCTTC. Translated, it gives CASSASGSSYNEQFF.

This clonotype has just a few counts. The chain employs TRBV29-1 and TRBJ2-7, with 7 bases lining up with TRBD1. CDR1 is SQVTM, CDR2 ANQGSEA, per germline. The CDR3 is 13 residues long. V lost 3 bases to trimming and J lost 2 bases; unmatched junction nucleotides: 4. The CDR3 sequence: CSVEGTEPYEQYF. In DNA form, the CDR3 reads TGCAGCGTTGAGGGGACAGAGCCCTACGAGCAGTACTTC.

Many counts were recorded for this clonotype. The chain employs TRBV12-3 or TRBV12-4 and TRBJ2-1; D is perhaps TRBD2 (6 bases). The CDR3 runs 15 residues. Trimming removed 2 bases at V and 4 bases at J, with 12 bases between. CDR3 DNA: TGTGCCAGCAGTTTAAGGAGGGGTCCTTACAATGAGCAGTTCTTC. The encoded protein is CASSLRRGPYNEQFF.

The chain joins TRBV2 to TRBJ2-3; 8 nucleotides agree with TRBD2. This CDR3 comprises 14 residues. Trimming removed 10 bases from V and 5 bases from J; junction bases left unmatched: 11. In germline, CDR1 is SNHLY, CDR2 FYNNEI. The CDR3 loop is CATKPAGAGDTQYF. The CDR3 nucleotides read TGTGCCACTAAGCCAGCGGGGGCGGGAGATACGCAGTATTTT.

Many counts were recorded for this clonotype. V usage is TRBV20-1 and J usage is TRBJ2-2, with D hard to call. Germline assignment: CDR1 DFQATT and CDR2 SNEGSKA (reference sequence). This CDR3 region has 16 residues. V lost 0 bases to trimming and J lost 1 base, with 12 bases between them. The CDR3 region is CSARDWARQNTGELFF. CDR3 DNA: TGCAGTGCTAGAGATTGGGCCCGACAGAACACCGGGGAGCTGTTTTTT.

This clonotype has ten or more counts. The CDR3 loop reads CSVEDTGEEFF. The CDR3 nucleotides are TGCAGCGTTGAAGACACAGGGGAGGAGTTCTTC. The chain is built from TRBV29-1 and TRBJ2-1, with D perhaps TRBD1 (7 bases). Germline CDR1 is SQVTM and CDR2 is ANQGSEA. This CDR3 spans 11 amino acids. The V gene lost 0 bases and the J gene lost 14 bases, with 11 bases spanning the gap.